This T cell receptor (beta chain) was identified during a study of T cell repertoires in cytomegalovirus infection. TCRdb passed the reads through MiXCR, listing each CDR3 protein once. The data hold about 98,000 distinct CDR3 sequences, with 15% to 20% observed a single time. Findings and caveats of the study: The ex vivo response was dominated by HLA-C-restricted CMV-specific TCR beta clonotypes.

In this sample, this clonotype turned up once. The target antigen is unknown. V lost 5 bases to trimming and J lost 5 bases; unmatched junction nucleotides: 9. CDR1 is MNHEY and CDR2 is SVGAGI in the germline V gene. This CDR3 region has 16 residues. The rearrangement uses TRBV6-5 and TRBJ2-1, with 10 nucleotides matching TRBD2. Sequenced material: PBMCs. The receptor was derived from a human donor in good health (CMV status not recorded). Some clones in this sample may be carry-over from other donors' samples. The CDR3 DNA reads as TGTGCCAGCAGTGTCCTAAGCGGGGGGGCCGACAATGAGCAGTTCTTC. Amino acids: CASSVLSGGADNEQFF.